Following are 10 T cell receptor beta chains from one sample sequenced in a study of T cell responses to AZD1222 COVID-19 vaccine. The data were produced by immunoSEQ multiplex PCR, yet TCRdb's version contains in-frame clones alone and is incomplete. The data contain roughly 120,000 clones, roughly 84% of them seen just once; the ten biggest clones take up about 16%. The sequencing used peripheral blood, collected 28 days after the second AZD1222 dose. Receptors originate from an adult who received the AZD1222 COVID-19 vaccine.

In the case of this clone: Different DNA sequences within this sample yield the same CDR3. The chain couples TRBV19 to TRBJ1-2, with D perhaps TRBD1 (5 bases). The length of the CDR3 is 12 residues. V gave up 6 bases and J gave up 3 bases, with 8 bases separating them. CDR1 and CDR2 from the germline V gene are LNHDA and SQIVND (reference sequence). The DNA of the CDR3 is TGTGCCAGTAGCGGACAATACTATGGCTACACCTTC. Translation gives CASSGQYYGYTF.

The chain uses TRBV18 and TRBJ2-7; D is possibly TRBD1 (6 bases). Germline V lookup: CDR1 KGHSH, CDR2 LQKENI. This CDR3 spans 14 amino acids. Trimming left V 2 bases short and J 6 bases short, with 14 bases between. The CDR3 region is CASSPSGEMGEQYF. The CDR3 DNA sequence: TGTGCCAGCTCACCATCAGGGGAAATGGGCGAGCAGTACTTC.

This clone showed up just a few times. V and J are TRBV7-2 and TRBJ2-5; D is ambiguous. In germline, CDR1 is SGHTA, CDR2 FQGNSA. The CDR3 spans 11 residues. With 2 bases removed from V and 6 bases from J, the gap between germline ends came to 4 bases. The CDR3 coding sequence is TGTGCCAGCAGCTTATTTCAGACCCAGTACTTC. Amino acid sequence: CASSLFQTQYF.

The rearrangement links TRBV7-8 to TRBJ2-3; D gene unclear. The ends were cut back, 5 bases at V and 2 bases at J, with 11 bases in the middle. Per germline, CDR1 SGHVS and CDR2 FQNEAQ. This CDR3 is 14 amino acids long. CDR3 nucleotide sequence: TGTGCCAGCAGCCCTAATGGGATCACAGATACGCAGTATTTT. It encodes CASSPNGITDTQYF.

The V call is TRBV9, the J call TRBJ1-2; D might be TRBD1 (6 bases). This CDR3 spans 14 amino acids. V lost 3 bases and J 4 bases, leaving 13 bases between the germline ends. Per the germline V gene, CDR1 is SGDLS and CDR2 is YYNGEE. The CDR3 nucleotides are TGTGCCAGCAGCGCGCGTGGGGGGGCCTATGGCTACACCTTC. This gives the protein CASSARGGAYGYTF.

The V gene is TRBV20-1, the J gene TRBJ1-2, with D unclear. Trimming took off 3 bases at V and 1 base at J, with 12 bases between the two ends. Germline CDR1 reads DFQATT; CDR2 reads SNEGSKA (reference sequence). This CDR3 is 14 amino acids long. The CDR3 here is CSASLSLINYGYTF. The CDR3 DNA is TGCAGTGCTAGTTTGTCCCTAATTAACTATGGCTACACCTTC.

This chain connects TRBV7-2 to TRBJ2-7, with a tentative D call TRBD1 (5 bases). This CDR3 comprises 14 residues. With 3 bases removed from V and 0 bases from J, the gap between germline ends came to 9 bases. From germline, CDR1 is SGHTA and CDR2 FQGNSA. Written as DNA, the CDR3 is TGTGCCAGCAGCTTCGGACAAGTCTCCTACGAGCAGTACTTC. Encoded protein: CASSFGQVSYEQYF.

This clone showed up just once. The rearrangement joins TRBV29-1 to TRBJ2-1; 7 positions match TRBD2. Losses at the gene ends were 5 bases for V and 0 bases for J; bases not matched to a gene: 4. In germline, CDR1 is SQVTM, CDR2 ANQGSEA. CDR3 length: 14 amino acids. CDR3 in DNA: TGCAGCGTTTCGGGGGGTGGCTCCTACAATGAGCAGTTCTTC. Residues: CSVSGGGSYNEQFF.

The chain couples TRBV6-5 to TRBJ1-1, with unresolved D. The CDR3 is made up of 13 amino acids. Per germline, CDR1 MNHEY and CDR2 SVGAGI. V gave up 0 bases and J gave up 5 bases, with 7 bases separating them. The CDR3, as DNA: TGTGCCAGCAGTTACTCGCGGGAAACTGAAGCTTTCTTT. The encoded protein is CASSYSRETEAFF.

The chain carries TRBV2 and TRBJ2-2; D perhaps matches TRBD1 (6 bases). The CDR3 consists of 13 residues. Germline CDR1 SNHLY, CDR2 FYNNEI. V was cut by 8 bases and J by 7 bases, with 14 bases left in between. The CDR3 sequence is CASFVIGGGELFF. The CDR3 DNA follows: TGTGCCAGCTTCGTCATAGGGGGCGGGGAGCTGTTTTTT.